This entry describes one T cell receptor (beta chain). No antigen is known for it. At one boundary the junction diverges from the germline segment, which might be a read error. Germline V gene lookup returns CDR1 DFQATT and CDR2 SNEGSKA (reference sequence). CDR3 length: 16 amino acids. Making use of molecular barcodes, quantitative 5'-RACE generated TCR beta libraries. TCRdb analysed the 5' RACE reads with MiXCR anew, one entry per CDR3 protein. The table has around 890,000 distinct CDR3 sequences, 12% seen once. This sample is drawn from a study of CD8 T cells in ankylosing spondylitis. Study-level findings and limits: It was reported that disease-linked clones were significantly enriched in matched ankylosing spondylitis synovial fluid. For ankylosing spondylitis blood, a TCR beta motif of about 8 highly homologous variants appeared characteristic. Certain motif variants had earlier been reported in reactive arthritis synovial fluid and blood.

Material: blood, either unsorted or a sorted T cell fraction (not recorded which). V is TRBV20-1 and J is TRBJ1-5; no clear D gene. This TCR derives from a male donor with ankylosing spondylitis. Written as DNA, the CDR3 is TGCTGTGCTAGAGATCTACGGCACTATAGCAATCAGCCCCAGCATTTT. It encodes CCARDLRHYSNQPQHF.